This record covers a single TCR beta chain. A sample-barcoded 5' primer and a J-beta primer mix were used in a second PCR of about 6 to 12 cycles. The template-switch adaptor, which had 12 random nucleotides, put a tag on each cDNA molecule. Sequencing yielded, for each sample, at least 3 million paired-end reads carrying CDR3. MiXCR was run by TCRdb on the 5' RACE reads, yielding one entry per CDR3 protein. Altogether more than 650,000 distinct CDR3 sequences are present, roughly 20% being singletons, with the ten largest covering approximately 20%. The data derive from a study of blood T cells in healthy people across ages. This TCR was sampled from a man in his 70s in good health. Input material: blood.

The DNA of the CDR3 is TGTGCCTGGAGACCCACAGATACGCAGTATTTT. Its translation: CAWRPTDTQYF. This sequence joins TRBV30 and TRBJ2-3; D unresolved. Trimming cost V 3 bases and J 2 bases, with 3 bases left between them. In germline, CDR1 is GTSNPN, CDR2 SVGIG (reference sequence). The CDR3 runs 11 residues.